The T cell receptor beta chain under discussion was sequenced for a study of cytomegalovirus exposure and HLA in healthy donors. The study's findings and limits: Most of the TCR beta V segments (in an earlier analysis) were productive either about 87% or about 30% of the time. For most TCR sequences rarity was the rule, although some public TCRs occurred in many donors. Only CMV serostatus was available as immune exposure information.

V lost 2 bases and J 3 bases, leaving 5 bases between the germline ends. The CDR3 loop spans 13 amino acids. Germline assignment: CDR1 KGHSH and CDR2 LQKENI. Sampled while nominally healthy, donors likely had unrecorded immune exposures. Points on this clone: The antigen remains undetermined. Other DNA sequences from this sample encode an identical CDR3 as well.

This PCR relied on a set of 60 Vbeta primers and 13 Jbeta primers. Some clones are missing from TCRdb's copy, which holds only in-frame ones; the method was immunoSEQ multiplex PCR. Of hundreds of thousands of clones detected, 75% to 85% appear once; the ten largest clones hold about 2.5%. Input material: PBMCs. The clonotype was recovered from a woman in her fifties or sixties in good health and CMV-seropositive. The gene calls are TRBV18 and TRBJ2-1; D unresolved. DNA for the CDR3: TGTGCCAGCTCACCAGCTAGCTACAATGAGCAGTTCTTC. It specifies CASSPASYNEQFF.